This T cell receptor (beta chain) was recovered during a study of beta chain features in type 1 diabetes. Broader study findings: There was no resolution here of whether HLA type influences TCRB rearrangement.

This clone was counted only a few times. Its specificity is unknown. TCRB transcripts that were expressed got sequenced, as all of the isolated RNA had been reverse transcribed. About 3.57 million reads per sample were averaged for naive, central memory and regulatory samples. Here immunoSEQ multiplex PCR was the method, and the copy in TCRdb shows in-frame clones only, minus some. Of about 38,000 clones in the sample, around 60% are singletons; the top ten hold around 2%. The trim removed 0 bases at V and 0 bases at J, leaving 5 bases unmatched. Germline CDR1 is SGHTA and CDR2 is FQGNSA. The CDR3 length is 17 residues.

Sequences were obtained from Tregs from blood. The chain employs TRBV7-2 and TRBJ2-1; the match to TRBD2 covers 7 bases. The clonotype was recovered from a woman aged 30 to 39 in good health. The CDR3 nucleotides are TGTGCCAGCAGCTTAGCCAAGGCGGGAGCCTCCTACAATGAGCAGTTCTTC. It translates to CASSLAKAGASYNEQFF.